This T cell receptor (beta chain) derives from a study of OX40 agonist ivuxolimab in advanced cancers. Overall study: The dose-escalation cohort was approximately 80% male, with a mean age of about 60 years, ranging roughly 23 to 79. Three partial responders included one hepatocellular carcinoma patient and two cutaneous melanoma patients. Whole-study results and caveats: Mean expanded clone counts were higher in CD8+ than CD4+ T cells.

Some clones are missing from TCRdb's copy, which holds only in-frame ones; the method was immunoSEQ multiplex PCR. Found here are more than 65,000 clones, approximately 90% of them singletons; the top ten hold approximately 0.3%. Note on this clone: Its antigen is unidentified.

This CDR3 is built from 13 residues. J gave up 5 bases and V 5 bases, and 2 bases lay outside the gene matches. Germline V CDR1 and CDR2: SEHNR, FQNEAQ (reference sequence). This clonotype was obtained from an adult with an advanced solid tumor such as melanoma, head and neck, liver or kidney cancer. V and J are TRBV7-9 and TRBJ2-2, with TRBD2 identical over 7 bases. Sequenced here: CD4+ or CD8+ T cells sorted from blood, sampled in a trial of the OX40 agonist ivuxolimab. The CDR3, as DNA: TGTGCCAGCAGCCTTAGCGGGACCGGGGAGCTGTTTTTT. Translated: CASSLSGTGELFF.